This is a list of T cell receptor beta chains from one sample in a study of Graves' ophthalmopathy and Graves' hyperthyroidism. TCRdb ran MiXCR on the multiplex PCR reads and lists one entry per CDR3 protein. The sample consists of 350,000 to 450,000 distinct CDR3 sequences, 20% to 25% of them appearing once. Sequencing was done on a sample of peripheral blood. The source of these receptors is a woman aged 18-29 years with stable Graves' hyperthyroidism. Both conserved end residues are part of each CDR3. The D gene is left open where the match is weak. Size values are once, few and many counts, or a class for expanded clones, and some rows have none.

>-|TRBJ1-1|many|TRBV3-1
TGTGCCAGCAGACGTGCGAGGGACGGCTCGAAGGCTTTCTTT
CASRRARDGSKAFF
>TRBD2|TRBJ2-5|many|TRBV20-1
TGCAGTGCCAGACAACCAGGAGGGAGGGCCGCGGAGACCCAGTACTTC
CSARQPGGRAAETQYF
>TRBD1|TRBJ2-5|many|TRBV12-3/TRBV12-4
TGTGCCAGCAGTTTTCGGACAGGGGGCGTCGAGACCCAGTACTTC
CASSFRTGGVETQYF
>TRBD1|TRBJ1-5|-|TRBV6-1
TGTGCCAGCAGTCTCACGACAGGGTATAGCAATCAGCCCCAGCATTTT
CASSLTTGYSNQPQHF
>TRBD2|TRBJ2-5|many|TRBV28
TGTGCCAGCAGGGGGACTACTCAAGAGACCCAGTACTTC
CASRGTTQETQYF
>TRBD1|TRBJ2-7|-|TRBV4-1
TGCGCCAGCAGCCTCCTCCCGACAGGGAGCTACTACGAGCAGTACTTC
CASSLLPTGSYYEQYF
>-|TRBJ2-7|many|TRBV20-1
TGCAGTGCTAGCCCCTGGATCGGGCAGAGTAGCGAGCAGTACTTC
CSASPWIGQSSEQYF
>-|TRBJ2-2|many|TRBV7-2
TGTGCCAGCAGCTTTCAGCCGAACACCGGGGAGCTGTTTTTT
CASSFQPNTGELFF
>TRBD2|TRBJ2-7|many|TRBV12-3/TRBV12-4
TGTGCCAGCAGCCCAGGGACTAGCCCTGTTCTCAACGAGCAGTACTTC
CASSPGTSPVLNEQYF
>TRBD1|TRBJ2-7|many|TRBV6-1
TGTGCCAGCAGAAGTCGACCGGGACAGAGCTCCTACGAGCAGTACTTC
CASRSRPGQSSYEQYF